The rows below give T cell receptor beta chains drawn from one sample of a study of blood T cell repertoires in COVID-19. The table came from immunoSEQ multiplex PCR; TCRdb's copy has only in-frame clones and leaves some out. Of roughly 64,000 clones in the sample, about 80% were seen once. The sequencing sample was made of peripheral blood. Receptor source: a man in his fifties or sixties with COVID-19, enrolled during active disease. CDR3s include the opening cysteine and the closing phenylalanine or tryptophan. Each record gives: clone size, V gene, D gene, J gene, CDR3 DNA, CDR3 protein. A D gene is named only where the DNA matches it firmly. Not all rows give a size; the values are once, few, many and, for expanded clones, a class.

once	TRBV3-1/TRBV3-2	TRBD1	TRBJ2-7	TGTGCCAGCAGCCAAGATTATCGGAGTTGGGACAGGGCCTACGAGCAGTACTTC	CASSQDYRSWDRAYEQYF
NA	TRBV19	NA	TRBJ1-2	TGTGCCAGTAGTAGACGGCTTAGGGAGGCGAATGGCTACACCTTC	CASSRRLREANGYTF
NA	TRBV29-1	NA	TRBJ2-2	TGCAGCGTTGAGATTAGCCGCAACGGGGAGCTGTTTTTT	CSVEISRNGELFF
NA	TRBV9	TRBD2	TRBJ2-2	TGTGCCAGCAGCGTAGTTCGGACTAGCGAAACCGGGGAGCTGTTTTTT	CASSVVRTSETGELFF
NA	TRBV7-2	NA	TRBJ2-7	TGTGCCAGCAGCTTAGGTATCGGTGGCGGAGCTTTGGATTACGAGCAGTACTTC	CASSLGIGGGALDYEQYF
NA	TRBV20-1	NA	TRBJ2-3	TGCAGTGCTAGTGGTGGGGGCGACGGGACGCAGTATTTT	CSASGGGDGTQYF
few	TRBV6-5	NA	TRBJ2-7	TGTGCCAGCAGAACAGAGCCCTACGAGCAGTACTTC	CASRTEPYEQYF
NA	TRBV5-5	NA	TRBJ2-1	TGTGCCAGCAGCTTGGGACAAACTAGGAATGAGCAGTTCTTC	CASSLGQTRNEQFF
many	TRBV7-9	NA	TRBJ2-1	TGTGCCAGCAGCTTAGCCCCTCCCCAGAGGACTCCCGGCAATGAGCAGTTCTTC	CASSLAPPQRTPGNEQFF
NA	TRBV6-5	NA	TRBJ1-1	TGTGCCAGCAAAGGGGTTATGAACACTGAAGCTTTCTTT	CASKGVMNTEAFF
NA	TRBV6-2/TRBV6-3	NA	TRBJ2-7	TGTGCCAGCAGTTACGTGGGGGGACGGGACCTTAGGGTCCGGTTCTACGAGCAGTACTTC	CASSYVGGRDLRVRFYEQYF
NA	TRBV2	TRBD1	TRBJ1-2	TGTGCCAGCAATCCAGGGGGCGGGGGCTACACCTTC	CASNPGGGGYTF
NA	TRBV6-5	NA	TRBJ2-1	TGTGCCAGCAGCCCCACAGGGTCTGCCTACAATGAGCAGTTCTTC	CASSPTGSAYNEQFF
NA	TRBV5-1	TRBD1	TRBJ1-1	TGCGCCAGCACCTGGACAGGGGGCGCGAACACTGAAGCTTTCTTT	CASTWTGGANTEAFF
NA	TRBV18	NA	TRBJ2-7	TGTGCCAGCTCACCAGAGACAGCCTACGAGCAGTACTTC	CASSPETAYEQYF